This is a list of T cell receptor beta chains from one sample in a study of CD8 T cells in Susac syndrome. TCRdb re-called the immunoSEQ multiplex PCR reads through MiXCR, storing one row per CDR3 protein. The data contain more than 150,000 distinct CDR3 sequences, roughly 95% of them singletons. The specimen was CD4+ T cells from PBMCs. The receptors here all came from a human donor with Susac syndrome. CDR3s include the opening cysteine and the closing phenylalanine or tryptophan. Each record gives: V gene, J gene, D gene, CDR3 protein, CDR3 DNA. The D gene is left open where the match is weak.

TRBV4-3	TRBJ2-7	.	CASSQEGRRGEQYF	TGCGCCAGCAGCCAAGAGGGACGTCGGGGAGAGCAGTACTTC
TRBV21-1	TRBJ2-7	.	CASSKDLFGTGGYEQYF	TGTGCCAGCAGCAAAGATCTGTTCGGGACAGGTGGTTACGAGCAGTACTTC
TRBV15	TRBJ1-4	TRBD1	CATTRTGPNEKLFF	TGTGCCACCACCAGGACAGGGCCCAATGAAAAACTGTTTTTT
TRBV4-2	TRBJ2-2	TRBD2	CASSQDVAGGVSGELFF	TGTGCCAGCAGCCAAGATGTGGCGGGAGGGGTTTCCGGGGAGCTGTTTTTT
TRBV12-3/TRBV12-4	TRBJ1-1	.	CASSAGRRNTEAFF	TGTGCCAGCAGTGCGGGACGGCGGAACACTGAAGCTTTCTTT
TRBV29-1	TRBJ2-1	.	CSVGTLEQFF	TGCAGCGTTGGAACGTTAGAGCAGTTCTTC
TRBV5-1	TRBJ2-1	.	CASSLEATAYNEQFF	TGCGCCAGCAGCTTGGAGGCGACAGCGTACAATGAGCAGTTCTTC
TRBV9	TRBJ1-1	TRBD1	CASSVHPGQQLNTEAFF	TGTGCCAGCAGCGTACACCCGGGACAGCAGTTAAACACTGAAGCTTTCTTT
TRBV5-1	TRBJ2-5	.	CASRENQETQYF	TGCGCCAGCAGGGAAAACCAAGAGACCCAGTACTTC
TRBV5-4	TRBJ1-2	.	CASRLWSNYGYTF	TGTGCCAGCAGGCTCTGGTCTAACTATGGCTACACCTTC
TRBV29-1	TRBJ1-1	.	CSVRGRGGTEAFF	TGCAGCGTGAGGGGTAGGGGAGGCACTGAAGCTTTCTTT
TRBV14	TRBJ2-1	.	CASSHPTTGNEQFF	TGTGCCAGCAGCCACCCTACAACCGGGAATGAGCAGTTCTTC
TRBV28	TRBJ1-5	.	CASSSNGGHQPQHF	TGTGCCAGCAGTTCGAATGGGGGGCATCAGCCCCAGCATTTT
TRBV24-1	TRBJ2-3	TRBD1	CATSDGQGTDTQYF	TGTGCCACCAGTGATGGACAGGGCACAGATACGCAGTATTTT